One and the same sample provided the 6 T cell receptor beta chains below, sequenced in a study of blood T cell repertoires in COVID-19. Only in-frame clones appear in the TCRdb table, and some are missing; sequencing was by immunoSEQ multiplex PCR. The data hold about 210,000 clones, with just under 90% observed a single time. Sequencing was carried out using peripheral blood. Every receptor here comes from a man in his sixties who had recovered from COVID-19.

This chain links TRBV7-2 with TRBJ2-7, with D possibly TRBD1 on 6 matching bases. Germline V lookup: CDR1 SGHTA, CDR2 FQGNSA. V was trimmed by 2 bases and J by 5 bases, leaving 16 bases between them. This CDR3 spans 15 amino acids. The CDR3 here is CASSLTGHSTNEQYF. In DNA form, the CDR3 reads TGTGCCAGCAGCTTAACGGGACATAGCACCAACGAGCAGTACTTC.

The rearrangement uses TRBV7-2 and TRBJ2-7; TRBD1 agrees at 8 bases. From germline, CDR1 is SGHTA and CDR2 FQGNSA. The junction had 9 bases not matched to a gene; V was cut back by 5 bases and J by 3 bases. This CDR3 has 15 residues. CDR3 DNA: TGTGCCAGCAGCCTTGACAGGGGTGGGGTCTACGAGCAGTACTTC. This codes for CASSLDRGGVYEQYF.

This clone was observed once. The J gene is TRBJ1-4, the V gene TRBV4-3; D gene unclear. CDR3 length: 15 residues. CDR1 and CDR2 (germline): LGHNA, YSLEER. Between the trimmed V and J ends, which lost 3 bases and 4 bases, there was a span of 12 bases. CDR3 residues: CASSHTAANNEKLFF. DNA of the CDR3: TGCGCCAGCAGCCATACGGCGGCCAATAATGAAAAACTGTTTTTT.

The rearrangement joins TRBV19 to TRBJ1-1, with 8 bases that match TRBD1. Germline V gives CDR1 LNHDA, CDR2 SQIVND (reference sequence). The trim removed 4 bases at V and 6 bases at J, leaving 7 bases unmatched. The CDR3 runs to 14 residues. In DNA, the CDR3 is TGTGCCAGTAGTAGGACAGGGAAGTCGTCTGAAGCTTTCTTT. Translating it yields CASSRTGKSSEAFF.

The rearrangement joins TRBV7-6 to TRBJ1-5; 10 nucleotides align to TRBD1. Germline loops: CDR1 SGHVS, CDR2 FNYEAQ. V trimming: 5 bases; J trimming: 5 bases; junction bases outside the gene matches: 6. The CDR3 runs 15 residues. The CDR3 DNA follows: TGTGCCAGCAGCCGCCGACAGGGGGCTGATCAGCCCCAGCATTTT. Translation gives CASSRRQGADQPQHF. The variable domain in full, completed from reference TRBV7-6 and TRBJ1-5, reads GAGVSQSPRYKVTKRGQDVALRCDPISGHVSLYWYRQALGQGPEFLTYFNYEAQQDKSGLPNDRFSAERPEGSISTLTIQRTEQRDSAMYRCASSRRQGADQPQHFGDGTRLSIL.

This rearrangement joins TRBV7-8 to TRBJ2-5, with D maybe TRBD2 (5 bases). The CDR3 is 16 amino acids. Germline CDR1 is SGHVS and CDR2 is FQNEAQ. V was shortened by 5 bases and J by 0 bases, with 16 bases between the two germline ends. CDR3 region: CASSPPGVRNQETQYF. The DNA for the CDR3 is TGTGCCAGCAGCCCCCCCGGGGTTCGGAACCAAGAGACCCAGTACTTC.